The next 15 T cell receptor beta chains were all read from a single sample in a study of human T cells and chemical hapten exposure. Time point defined: healthy volunteer bleed at 6 weeks. Total RNA was extracted from unfractionated whole blood. TCRdb reprocessed the RACE reads via MiXCR and lists one record per CDR3 protein. The sample includes about 37,000 distinct CDR3 sequences, roughly 5.5% seen only once; the top ten take 9.5% to 15%. The sequencing sample was made of whole blood. Receptor source: a human donor in good health. Some clones in this sample may be carry-over from other donors' samples.

By proportion, this clonotype is medium-sized. This chain joins TRBV3-1 and TRBJ2-7, with D unclear. The CDR3 consists of 16 residues. The V gene's germline CDR1 is LGHDT and CDR2 YNNKEL (reference sequence). V lost 0 bases, J lost 2 bases, and 14 bases lay in between. As DNA, the CDR3 is TGTGCCAGCAGCCAAGACCGGTCCGCGACCGCCTACGAGCAGTACTTC. Translation gives CASSQDRSATAYEQYF.

This clonotype was counted at least ten times. In DNA form, the CDR3 reads TGCAGCGTTGACCAGGGTGGGGGGGAGCTGTTTTTT. It encodes CSVDQGGGELFF. The chain carries TRBV29-1 and TRBJ2-2, with a tentative D call TRBD1 (5 bases). CDR1 is SQVTM, CDR2 ANQGSEA, per germline. The V and J ends lost 3 bases and 8 bases respectively, with 10 bases between them. The CDR3 totals 12 residues.

The sample holds many counts of this clonotype. The J gene is TRBJ1-5, the V gene TRBV28; 7 positions agree with TRBD1. The CDR3 is 14 amino acids. Germline V gene data show CDR1 as MDHEN and CDR2 as SYDVKM. Losses at the gene ends were 5 bases for V and 6 bases for J; bases not matched to a gene: 7. CDR3 amino acids: CASSKQGFGQPQHF. The CDR3 DNA reads as TGTGCCAGCAGTAAACAGGGGTTTGGTCAGCCCCAGCATTTT.

There are many counts of this clonotype. The chain carries TRBV28 and TRBJ2-7, with TRBD2 matching over 13 bases. Germline trimming cut 3 bases from V and 0 bases from J; bases unmatched to any gene: 8. The CDR3 spans 18 residues. The germline gives CDR1 MDHEN, CDR2 SYDVKM. CDR3 amino acids: CASSLPGTSGVSSYEQYF. Written as DNA, the CDR3 is TGTGCCAGCAGTTTGCCCGGGACTAGCGGGGTTAGCTCCTACGAGCAGTACTTC.

Worth noting for this clonotype: A much more abundant neighbour one base away suggests this may be a read error. V and J are TRBV28 and TRBJ2-4, with D possibly TRBD2 on 6 matching bases. CDR3 size: 18 residues. Germline CDR1 MDHEN, CDR2 SYDVKM. The CDR3: CASSRRGHLLLAKNIEYF. Here the CDR3 DNA reads TGTGCCAGCAGTCGCCGAGGACATCTACTACTAGCCAAAAACATTGAGTACTTC.

This chain uses TRBV6-5 with TRBJ1-2, with D possibly being TRBD1 (6 bases). Trimming shortened V by 5 bases and J by 3 bases, and 22 bases separated the two germline ends. CDR3 length: 17 residues. Germline V gene sequence: CDR1 MNHEY, CDR2 SVGAGI. CDR3 amino acids: CASSKRLGTSSHYGYTF. The CDR3, as DNA: TGTGCCAGCAGTAAACGGCTCGGGACATCTTCCCACTATGGCTACACCTTC.

The table lists this clonotype with many counts. The J gene is TRBJ1-1, the V gene TRBV18; the match to TRBD1 covers 7 bases. The ends lost 5 bases at V and 3 bases at J; junction bases unmatched: 9. The V gene's germline CDR1 is KGHSH and CDR2 LQKENI. The CDR3 length is 15 residues. The CDR3 sequence is CASSYRQGSDTEAFF. The CDR3 DNA sequence: TGTGCCAGCTCATATCGACAGGGTAGTGACACTGAAGCTTTCTTT.

On this clonotype itself: Compared with germline, one end of the junction differs, possibly owing to a read error. The gene calls are TRBV2 and TRBJ2-2; 8 nucleotides line up with TRBD1. The CDR3 consists of 16 residues. Germline CDR1 reads SNHLY; CDR2 reads FYNNEI. The CDR3 loop is CVSSFETGANTGELFF. CDR3 in DNA: TGTGTCAGCAGTTTCGAGACAGGGGCCAACACCGGGGAGCTGTTTTTT.

This clonotype has at least ten counts. The chain joins TRBV7-9 to TRBJ1-1; 7 nucleotides line up with TRBD1. Germline V CDR1 and CDR2: SEHNR, FQNEAQ (reference sequence). The CDR3 is 14 amino acids. V shed 3 bases and J 0 bases; nucleotides not matched to a gene: 1. The DNA of the CDR3 is TGTGCCAGCAGCTTGGGACAGTTGAACACTGAAGCTTTCTTT. Its protein is CASSLGQLNTEAFF.

This clonotype turned up a few times. J is TRBJ2-1 and V is TRBV29-1, with TRBD2 identical over 7 bases. CDR3 length: 14 amino acids. Germline V gene lookup returns CDR1 SQVTM and CDR2 ANQGSEA. V dropped 3 bases and J dropped 11; count of bases not matched to a gene: 13. The CDR3 loop reads CSVDSGTTRRQQFF. The CDR3 DNA reads as TGCAGCGTTGACTCCGGGACTACCCGTCGGCAGCAGTTCTTC.

This clonotype was observed a few times. The V and J genes are TRBV20-1 and TRBJ1-2; 7 nucleotides align to TRBD1. The CDR3 loop spans 15 amino acids. The germline CDR1 and CDR2 sequences are DFQATT and SNEGSKA (reference sequence). The junction had 6 bases not matched to a gene; V was cut back by 2 bases and J by 0 bases. The DNA for the CDR3 is TGCAGTGCTAGAAGGCAGGGGGGAGCTAACTATGGCTACACCTTC. Residues: CSARRQGGANYGYTF.

This clonotype has a handful of counts. The CDR3 loop reads CASSPRQGGPSTDTQYF. CDR3 DNA: TGTGCCAGCAGCCCGAGACAGGGGGGCCCTAGCACAGATACGCAGTATTTT. The chain recombines TRBV7-2 with TRBJ2-3; 9 nucleotides match TRBD1. V lost 5 bases, J lost 0 bases, and 9 bases stayed unmatched. Looked up from germline, CDR1 is SGHTA and CDR2 is FQGNSA. The CDR3 covers 17 residues. The variable domain in full, completed from reference TRBV7-2 and TRBJ2-3, reads GAGVSQSPSNKVTEKGKDVELRCDPISGHTALYWYRQSLGQGLEFLIYFQGNSAPDKSGLPSDRFSAERTGGSVSTLTIQRTQQEDSAVYLCASSPRQGGPSTDTQYFGPGTRLTVL.

This clonotype was picked up many times. This chain uses TRBV20-1 with TRBJ2-7, with 9 bases lining up with TRBD2. The germline V gene has CDR1 DFQATT and CDR2 SNEGSKA (reference sequence). The V gene end was trimmed by 3 bases and the J gene end by 1 base; junction bases not matched to a gene: 4. The CDR3 consists of 14 residues. CDR3 sequence: CSARSSGDSYEQYF. In nucleotides, the CDR3 is TGCAGTGCTAGGTCTAGCGGGGATTCCTACGAGCAGTACTTC.

This clonotype was observed many times. The chain combines TRBV2 with TRBJ1-1, with a possible D match to TRBD1 (6 bases). Trimming left V 7 bases short and J 10 bases short, with 22 bases between. Germline V gene data show CDR1 as SNHLY and CDR2 as FYNNEI. CDR3 size: 14 residues. CDR3 nucleotides: TGTGCCAGCAAGGGGGGCACTATATCCGTCGGAGCTTTCTTT. Translating gives CASKGGTISVGAFF.

At least ten counts were recorded for this clonotype. This chain connects TRBV6-2 or TRBV6-3 to TRBJ2-1; 11 bases line up with TRBD2. The J segment lost 2 bases and the V segment lost 6 bases, leaving 3 bases of the junction unmatched. Germline V gene sequence: CDR1 MNHEY, CDR2 SVGEGT. The length of the CDR3 is 15 residues. The CDR3 region is CASRGTSGPYNEQFF. The CDR3 bases are TGTGCCAGCAGGGGGACTAGCGGACCCTACAATGAGCAGTTCTTC.